This T cell receptor (beta chain) was sequenced in a study of brain T cells in children with intractable seizures (dated by TCRdb to 2020 to 2023). Background on the whole study: As a first screen for immune gene transcripts, resected brain tissue from about 53 pediatric epilepsy surgery cases was run on a NanoString immunology panel. Among the roughly 12 selected surgery cases, pre-surgery blood was additionally sequenced for eight, leaving four cases with brain tissue only.

Read against the paper, the sample's time point label means: blood from clinic visit 5 months post-surgery; TSC patient then seizure free. The surgery cases showing the highest brain T cell transcript signatures were chosen for TCR beta chain sequencing of brain tissue and, when available, of blood. Before surgery, patients had received at least one anti-epileptic drug. The TCR-sequenced patients were children whose drug-resistant epilepsy was caused by tuberous sclerosis complex, focal cortical dysplasia, Rasmussen encephalitis or hemimegalencephaly. Bulk genomic DNA was extracted from unsorted brain tissue and whole blood with the Monarch genomic DNA purification kit. TCR beta chain sequences were generated from genomic DNA using the immunoSEQ assay. Per the original workflow: CDR3 sequences that did not begin with the conserved framework cysteine at position 104 were removed manually. Clonality was calculated as one minus the normalized Shannon's Diversity Index, with values ranging from 0 (maximal diversity) to 1 (oligoclonal). Chi-squared comparison-of-proportions tests were used to check whether the frequency of the same CDR3 differed between samples, for example brain versus blood. Public clonotypes were identified by searching immuneACCESS, and similarity to known antiviral clonotypes was assessed with the VDJdb browser. TCRdb mirrors the immuneACCESS table, restricted to in-frame sequences. Some clones are absent from its copies; in checked studies, under half trace to an unresolved V gene, and the reason for the others is unknown. V, J and clone size were drawn from that table, and D and trimming were deduced from the DNA. For this sample the table gives 340,000 or so clones, of which about 93% were detected only once. The top ten constitute 5.7% of the sample.

The CDR3 numbers 14 residues from cysteine through phenylalanine. The CDR3 DNA has 42 bases and is translated from base 1. Ends trimmed: V by 6 bases, J by 2 bases; bases unmatched to a gene: 7. The germline V gene sets CDR1 to MNHEY and CDR2 to SVGAGI. Here is what the overall study found, with its caveats: The patients' HCMV serostatus was not known, and viral specificity was inferred solely from CDR3 sequence similarity. Because sequencing depth was different between pre-surgery and post-surgery blood, clones absent from the pre-surgery sample may reflect undersampling.

Comment on this clone: Its target antigen remains unknown. Per-base qualities were not stored, and no clone one base away is much larger.

The sample was peripheral blood, taken more than 4 months after surgery. The sequence was collected from a boy under two years old with tuberous sclerosis and intractable seizures. Recombination joined TRBV6-5 with TRBJ2-7; 7 bases in between match TRBD1. The nucleotide sequence is given as TGTGCCAGCAGCCAAGACAGGGCCCCCTACGAGCAGTACTTC. This is translated as CASSQDRAPYEQYF.